The clone carrying this T cell receptor beta chain has a handful of counts. This table comes from immunoSEQ multiplex PCR, and its TCRdb copy is limited to in-frame clones, with some not included. The sample has roughly 61,000 clones, 90% to 95% seen once. This entry is derived from a study of OX40 agonist ivuxolimab in advanced cancers. Germline V gene data show CDR1 as MDHEN and CDR2 as SYDVKM. Trimming removed 2 bases from V and 11 bases from J, with 6 bases in between. The length of the CDR3 is 11 residues. The chain joins TRBV28 to TRBJ1-4, with D hard to call. This specimen consisted of CD4+ or CD8+ T cells sorted from blood, obtained in a trial of the OX40 agonist ivuxolimab. The clonotype comes from an adult with an advanced solid tumor such as melanoma, head and neck, liver or kidney cancer. The CDR3 nucleotides are TGTGCCAGCAGTTTAGTGAATAAACTGTTTTTT. This codes for CASSLVNKLFF.